This paragraph covers one T cell receptor beta chain sequence. Its antigen remains unknown. This sample is part of a study of blood T cells in healthy people across ages. Points from the study as a whole: Estimated diversity, derived from one million T cells, was regarded as an underestimate.

Germline V gene sequence: CDR1 SGHNT, CDR2 YYREEE (reference sequence). V lost 5 bases, J lost 8 bases, and 13 bases stayed unmatched. The CDR3 extends over 15 amino acids. For the second PCR, which ran for 7 to 11 cycles, a sample-barcoded 5' primer and a J-beta primer mix were used. Each CDR3 protein is one row after TCRdb ran MiXCR on the 5' RACE reads. The repertoire holds roughly 1.7 million distinct CDR3 sequences, with around 35% as singletons. The sequence was collected from a woman under 40 in good health. The chain combines TRBV5-4 with TRBJ1-2; 9 bases align to TRBD1. What was sequenced was blood. CDR3 sequence (DNA): TGTGCCAGCAGACCTGGGGGGACAGGGCTAAGGGGCTACACCTTC. As protein: CASRPGGTGLRGYTF.